Below, 22 T cell receptor beta chains from the same sample are listed, as sequenced in a study of technical replicates of blood from a handful of donors. Measured with immunoSEQ multiplex PCR; TCRdb has only the in-frame clones, and not every one. The sample holds 74,000 or so clones, around nine tenths seen once. The sample comprised T cells isolated from PBMCs. Receptors were obtained from a human donor in good health.

V usage is TRBV29-1 and J usage is TRBJ2-1; 7 positions match TRBD2. In germline, CDR1 is SQVTM, CDR2 ANQGSEA. The CDR3 is made up of 16 amino acids. The J segment lost 6 bases and the V segment lost 3 bases, leaving 14 bases of the junction unmatched. CDR3 DNA sequence: TGCAGCGTTGAGGGAGTGGGGGGGATTGGGGTCAATGAGCAGTTCTTC. This gives the protein CSVEGVGGIGVNEQFF.

The gene calls are TRBV2 and TRBJ2-7; D uncertain. CDR3 size: 13 residues. Germline CDR1 and CDR2: SNHLY and FYNNEI. The V gene lost 3 bases and the J gene lost 0 bases, with 6 bases spanning the gap. The CDR3 DNA reads as TGTGCCAGCAGTGAGGGCGCCTCCTACGAGCAGTACTTC. Translating gives CASSEGASYEQYF.

This sequence joins TRBV4-1 and TRBJ2-1, with TRBD2 matching over 8 bases. The V gene's germline CDR1 is MGHRA and CDR2 YSYEKL. The CDR3 is 18 residues long. J lost 8 bases, V lost 0 bases, and 15 bases had no gene match. CDR3 bases: TGCGCCAGCAGCCAAGAAATTACCGGGAGGGCGTTTGGGGATGAGCAGTTCTTC. This codes for CASSQEITGRAFGDEQFF.

V gene TRBV29-1 combines with J gene TRBJ2-7, with 8 bases fitting TRBD1. Germline CDR1 is SQVTM and CDR2 is ANQGSEA. CDR3 length equals 12 residues. The junction had 3 bases not matched to a gene; V was cut back by 4 bases and J by 4 bases. For the CDR3, the DNA is TGCAGCGTTGGGACAGGGTTGTACGAGCAGTACTTC. This gives the protein CSVGTGLYEQYF.

CDR3: CASSVRRGREGSYNEQFF. The CDR3 nucleotides are TGTGCCAGCAGCGTAAGGAGGGGGCGGGAGGGCTCCTACAATGAGCAGTTCTTC. V is TRBV9 and J is TRBJ2-1; 9 nucleotides align to TRBD2. Losses at the gene ends were 1 base for V and 0 bases for J; bases not matched to a gene: 8. Germline assignment: CDR1 SGDLS and CDR2 YYNGEE. This CDR3 spans 18 amino acids.

The genes are TRBV18 and TRBJ2-7; tentative D call: TRBD1 (5 bases). Germline V gene sequence: CDR1 KGHSH, CDR2 LQKENI. Trimming stripped 6 bases from V and 0 bases from J, with 12 bases between. The CDR3 length is 14 residues. The CDR3 region has the DNA TGTGCCAGCTCCCCGCGGACACTCTCCTACGAGCAGTACTTC. It encodes CASSPRTLSYEQYF.

For the CDR3, the DNA is TGTGCCACCAGCAGATGGACAGGGGATGAGCAGTACTTC. Its protein product is CATSRWTGDEQYF. V usage is TRBV15 and J usage is TRBJ2-7, with TRBD1 matching over 9 bases. The CDR3 has 13 residues. V shed 2 bases, J shed 7 bases, and the junction held 3 bases outside the gene matches. CDR1 LNHNV and CDR2 YYDKDF come from the germline V gene (reference sequence).

Only one count was recorded for this clone. The chain joins TRBV30 to TRBJ1-2; possible D gene TRBD1, 6 bases. The CDR3 runs 14 residues. In germline, CDR1 is GTSNPN, CDR2 SVGIG (reference sequence). Trimming stripped 2 bases from V and 5 bases from J, with 15 bases between. This CDR3 reads CAWSQGVGGYGYTF. The CDR3 coding sequence is TGTGCCTGGAGTCAAGGGGTAGGGGGATATGGCTACACCTTC.

This rearrangement joins TRBV4-1 to TRBJ1-5, with a weak D call TRBD1 (6 bases). V lost 0 bases to trimming and J lost 6 bases, with 18 bases between them. The germline CDR1 and CDR2 sequences are MGHRA and YSYEKL. The CDR3 contains 17 residues. The CDR3 coding sequence is TGCGCCAGCAGCCAAGACTGGGGGGGGGCTGGTGGTCAGCCCCAGCATTTT. It codes for CASSQDWGGAGGQPQHF.

This clone was counted a single time. In DNA, the CDR3 is TGCGCCAGCAGCCAAGACCAACGGGAGACAGACAATGAGCAGTTCTTC. It is translated as CASSQDQRETDNEQFF. The chain couples TRBV4-1 to TRBJ2-1; weak D call: TRBD2 (6 bases). This CDR3 has 16 residues. Germline-derived CDR1 and CDR2 are MGHRA and YSYEKL. V was trimmed by 0 bases and J by 5 bases, leaving 14 bases between them.

The chain combines TRBV9 with TRBJ2-7, with D possibly matching TRBD1 (6 bases). There are 16 residues in the CDR3. CDR1 is SGDLS, CDR2 YYNGEE, per germline. Trimming left V 3 bases short and J 2 bases short, with 18 bases between. DNA of the CDR3: TGTGCCAGCAGCGCGAGACAGGACGATAGGACCTACGAGCAGTACTTC. Protein product: CASSARQDDRTYEQYF.

Only a few counts were recorded for this clone. The chain couples TRBV5-6 to TRBJ1-1; D unresolved. Germline V CDR1 and CDR2: SGHDT, YYEEEE. Trimming left V 0 bases short and J 6 bases short, with 6 bases between. This CDR3 spans 12 amino acids. The CDR3 DNA is TGTGCCAGCAGCTTGGTGAGGGCTGAAGCTTTCTTT. It translates to CASSLVRAEAFF.

J is TRBJ2-5 and V is TRBV9; 9 bases are a match to TRBD2. This CDR3 is 14 amino acids long. The trim removed 2 bases at V and 5 bases at J, leaving 4 bases unmatched. Germline V gene lookup returns CDR1 SGDLS and CDR2 YYNGEE. This chain's CDR3 is CASSVSGSVETQYF. DNA for the CDR3: TGTGCCAGCAGCGTTAGCGGGAGTGTGGAGACCCAGTACTTC.

V usage is TRBV27 and J usage is TRBJ2-7; 9 nucleotides line up with TRBD1. There are 16 residues in the CDR3. Per the germline V gene, CDR1 is MNHEY and CDR2 is SMNVEV (reference sequence). With 3 bases clipped from V and 3 bases from J, the junction kept 9 bases outside the gene matches. CDR3 DNA: TGTGCCAGCAGTTTTTCACAGGGGGCTGTAAGCTACGAGCAGTACTTC. Its protein is CASSFSQGAVSYEQYF.

The V and J genes are TRBV5-1 and TRBJ2-5; TRBD1 aligns across 11 bases. V gave up 5 bases and J gave up 4 bases; unmatched junction bases: 10. The CDR3 loop spans 16 amino acids. From germline, CDR1 is SGHRS and CDR2 YFSETQ. The CDR3 sequence is CASRVMKGQGAETQYF. CDR3 in DNA: TGCGCCAGCAGAGTTATGAAAGGACAGGGGGCAGAGACCCAGTACTTC.

This clone was counted a single time. V and J are TRBV7-2 and TRBJ1-5; 10 positions match TRBD1. With V trimmed by 5 bases and J by 4 bases, 5 bases remained unmatched. Germline V gives CDR1 SGHTA, CDR2 FQGNSA. The CDR3 extends over 15 amino acids. DNA for the CDR3: TGTGCCAGCAGCCCTGGGACAGGGGCTAATCAGCCCCAGCATTTT. This encodes CASSPGTGANQPQHF.

The chain employs TRBV13 and TRBJ2-1, with 8 bases matching TRBD2. The germline V gene encodes CDR1 PRHDT and CDR2 FYEKMQ (reference sequence). J gave up 6 bases and V 5 bases, and 6 bases lay outside the gene matches. The CDR3 sequence is 14 residues long. This chain's CDR3 is CASSLSGLANEQFF. In DNA form, the CDR3 reads TGTGCCAGCAGCCTCTCCGGACTAGCCAATGAGCAGTTCTTC.

The V gene is TRBV28, the J gene TRBJ1-2, with 9 nucleotides matching TRBD1. CDR3 length equals 13 residues. V was clipped by 5 bases and J by 4 bases; unmatched bases: 2. Germline CDR1 MDHEN, CDR2 SYDVKM. The CDR3 sequence: CASSPTGGYGYTF. The CDR3 DNA reads as TGTGCCAGCAGTCCGACAGGGGGCTATGGCTACACCTTC.

The V call is TRBV4-2, the J call TRBJ2-7, with 8 bases matching TRBD1. Unmatched junction bases numbered 4, after V lost 1 base and J lost 5 bases. The CDR3 has 14 amino acids. Germline V gene sequence: CDR1 LGHNA, CDR2 YNFKEQ. The CDR3 region is CASSQAWTGHEQYF. The CDR3 bases are TGTGCCAGCAGCCAAGCCTGGACAGGGCACGAGCAGTACTTC.

The chain has TRBV27 and TRBJ1-5; D gene uncertain. Germline CDR1 reads MNHEY; CDR2 reads SMNVEV (reference sequence). V lost 3 bases and J 7 bases, leaving 10 bases between the germline ends. The CDR3 consists of 13 residues. CDR3 sequence reads: CASSFFAGQPQHF. CDR3 bases: TGTGCCAGCAGTTTTTTTGCGGGACAGCCCCAGCATTTT.

The chain is built from TRBV4-2 and TRBJ2-5; 7 positions match TRBD2. Per germline, CDR1 LGHNA and CDR2 YNFKEQ. After removal of 5 bases from V and 4 bases from J, the junction contained 4 bases not matched to a gene. The CDR3 is 13 amino acids. This chain's CDR3 is CASSSTSRETQYF. The CDR3 coding sequence is TGTGCCAGCAGCTCGACTAGCAGAGAGACCCAGTACTTC.

This clone was seen just once. The J gene is TRBJ1-1, the V gene TRBV2, with D tentatively TRBD1 (6 bases). In germline, CDR1 is SNHLY, CDR2 FYNNEI. The CDR3 covers 12 residues. The V and J ends lost 8 bases and 4 bases respectively, with 11 bases between them. The CDR3 spells CASGQRGTEAFF. The CDR3 DNA is TGTGCCAGCGGACAGCGGGGCACTGAAGCTTTCTTT.